These 20 T cell receptor beta chains share one sample of origin, sequenced in a study of human T cells and chemical hapten exposure. Time point specified: patch test 2, 6 weeks after DPC sensitization. As for treatment: therapeutic diphenylcyclopropenone sensitization with weekly scalp DPC. TCRdb reprocessed the RACE reads with MiXCR, giving one entry per CDR3 protein. The data show about 140,000 distinct CDR3 sequences, with about an eighth seen just once and under 1.5% held by the top ten. Sequenced material: whole blood, taken in connection with sensitization to the hapten diphenylcyclopropenone (DPC). These receptors all come from a woman between 50 and 59 years old with alopecia areata. Some clones in this sample may be carry-over from other donors' samples.

The V and J genes are TRBV9 and TRBJ2-1; perhaps TRBD2 as D (6 bases). In germline, CDR1 is SGDLS, CDR2 YYNGEE. The CDR3 contains 13 residues. The V end lost 3 bases, the J end lost 7 bases, and 11 bases lay between the germline ends. For the CDR3, the DNA is TGTGCCAGCAGCGAGGTGGGAGGAAATGAGCAGTTCTTC. It translates to CASSEVGGNEQFF.

V is TRBV7-4 and J is TRBJ2-7; 9 nucleotides align to TRBD1. The V gene end was trimmed by 5 bases and the J gene end by 1 base; junction bases not matched to a gene: 12. The length of the CDR3 is 17 residues. The V gene's germline CDR1 is SGHVT and CDR2 SQSDAQ. The chain's CDR3 is CASSACRDRVFSYEQYF. The CDR3 region has the DNA TGTGCCAGCAGCGCCTGCCGGGACAGGGTTTTTTCCTACGAGCAGTACTTC.

This chain uses TRBV6-6 with TRBJ2-2, with TRBD2 identical over 9 bases. The germline CDR1 and CDR2 sequences are MNHNY and SVGAGI (reference sequence). V lost 6 bases and J lost 2; bases outside the gene matches: 7. The CDR3 contains 16 residues. This chain's CDR3 is CASSTTSGLNTGELFF. In DNA, the CDR3 is TGTGCCAGCAGCACCACTAGCGGGCTAAACACCGGGGAGCTGTTTTTT.

This clonotype has more than one count but fewer than ten. This chain joins TRBV6-5 and TRBJ2-1, with D possibly being TRBD2 (7 bases). The CDR3 consists of 17 residues. V was trimmed by 0 bases and J by 0 bases, leaving 12 bases between them. Germline-derived CDR1 and CDR2 are MNHEY and SVGAGI. CDR3: CASSYSGGASSYNEQFF. CDR3 nucleotides: TGTGCCAGCAGTTACTCAGGGGGGGCTAGCTCCTACAATGAGCAGTTCTTC.

This clonotype has a count of ten or more. V usage is TRBV9 and J usage is TRBJ2-7, with 8 bases aligning to TRBD1. With V trimmed by 0 bases and J by 2 bases, 7 bases remained unmatched. CDR3 length equals 16 residues. Germline V gene data show CDR1 as SGDLS and CDR2 as YYNGEE. The CDR3 region has the DNA TGTGCCAGCAGCGTAGTAGCAGGGACAGGTCCCTACGAGCAGTACTTC. This sequence encodes CASSVVAGTGPYEQYF.

This clonotype was counted between two and nine times. V gene TRBV3-1 combines with J gene TRBJ2-3, with TRBD2 matching over 10 bases. The J segment lost 2 bases and the V segment lost 4 bases, leaving 6 bases of the junction unmatched. This CDR3 comprises 16 residues. Germline-derived CDR1 and CDR2 are LGHDT and YNNKEL (reference sequence). CDR3 sequence (DNA): TGTGCCAGCAGCCCCGGAGCGGGAGGGGTCACAGATACGCAGTATTTT. Amino acid sequence: CASSPGAGGVTDTQYF.

This clonotype was counted many times. J is TRBJ1-6 and V is TRBV20-1; the match to TRBD1 covers 7 bases. The V gene end was trimmed by 5 bases and the J gene end by 12 bases; junction bases not matched to a gene: 7. Germline-derived CDR1 and CDR2 are DFQATT and SNEGSKA (reference sequence). The CDR3 has 12 residues. CDR3 loop: CSAYLTGQPLHF. The CDR3 region has the DNA TGCAGTGCTTATCTGACAGGGCAACCCCTCCACTTT.

This chain uses TRBV19 with TRBJ1-4; D not resolved. CDR3 length: 15 residues. With 5 bases removed from V and 0 bases from J, the gap between germline ends came to 10 bases. CDR1 is LNHDA, CDR2 SQIVND, per germline (reference sequence). The CDR3 DNA follows: TGTGCCAGTAGTTCGGGTCGTACAACTAATGAAAAACTGTTTTTT. Its protein product is CASSSGRTTNEKLFF.

This clonotype was found many times. The chain joins TRBV6-6 to TRBJ1-1; D call uncertain. The CDR3 runs to 10 residues. Germline V gene sequence: CDR1 MNHNY, CDR2 SVGAGI (reference sequence). The ends were cut back, 6 bases at V and 8 bases at J, with 7 bases in the middle. The CDR3 DNA reads TGTGCCAGCAGCCGGGAAGAAGCTTTCTTT. Translation gives CASSREEAFF.

In the case of this clonotype: It is likely a read error, because the conserved phenylalanine at the end of the CDR3 is missing. This chain connects TRBV6-1 to TRBJ2-7, with D uncertain. V was trimmed by 7 bases and J by 2 bases, leaving 9 bases between them. Germline CDR1 is MNHNS and CDR2 is SASEGT. This CDR3 is 12 amino acids long. The CDR3 nucleotides are TGTGCCAGCATTGGGTTGACCTACGAGCAGTACTCC. This translates into CASIGLTYEQYS.

In its sample, this clonotype was seen many times. The J gene is TRBJ1-1, the V gene TRBV3-1, with unresolved D. Germline V CDR1 and CDR2: LGHDT, YNNKEL (reference sequence). The CDR3 runs 16 residues. Trimming took 4 bases from V and 1 from J, leaving 16 bases between them. CDR3 amino acids: CASSPREGLANTEAFF. The CDR3 nucleotides are TGTGCCAGCAGCCCCCGGGAGGGTTTGGCGAACACTGAAGCTTTCTTT.

The V gene is TRBV5-4, the J gene TRBJ2-3; D unclear. CDR1 and CDR2 from the germline V gene are SGHNT and YYREEE (reference sequence). The CDR3 loop spans 16 amino acids. Trimming pared 0 bases from V and 0 bases from J, leaving 11 bases between. The chain's CDR3 is CASSLDGGSSTDTQYF. The CDR3 nucleotides read TGTGCCAGCAGCTTGGATGGCGGCTCTAGCACAGATACGCAGTATTTT.

This clonotype was found many times. The chain couples TRBV6-5 to TRBJ1-2; 9 positions agree with TRBD1. The CDR3 has 15 amino acids. The V gene end was trimmed by 6 bases and the J gene end by 2 bases; junction bases not matched to a gene: 7. Germline CDR1 MNHEY, CDR2 SVGAGI. CDR3 region: CASSTGTGRNYGYTF. Here the CDR3 DNA reads TGTGCCAGCAGCACCGGGACAGGGAGGAACTATGGCTACACCTTC.

This clonotype was seen a handful of times. The rearrangement uses TRBV7-2 and TRBJ2-5; TRBD2 agrees at 12 bases. The J segment lost 4 bases and the V segment lost 5 bases, leaving 14 bases of the junction unmatched. CDR1 SGHTA and CDR2 FQGNSA come from the germline V gene. There are 18 residues in the CDR3. CDR3 sequence: CASSTFRLAGVGRETQYF. The CDR3 DNA follows: TGTGCCAGCAGCACCTTTCGACTAGCGGGAGTGGGGCGAGAGACCCAGTACTTC. The variable domain in full, with the rest retrieved from reference TRBV7-2 and TRBJ2-5, is GAGVSQSPSNKVTEKGKDVELRCDPISGHTALYWYRQSLGQGLEFLIYFQGNSAPDKSGLPSDRFSAERTGGSVSTLTIQRTQQEDSAVYLCASSTFRLAGVGRETQYFGPGTRLLVL.

This clonotype was recorded at least ten times. The genes are TRBV3-1 and TRBJ2-7; no reliable D call. From germline, CDR1 is LGHDT and CDR2 YNNKEL (reference sequence). Trimming stripped 4 bases from V and 5 bases from J, with 6 bases between. The CDR3 is 11 amino acids. Here the CDR3 reads CASSRNNEQYF. In DNA, the CDR3 is TGTGCCAGCAGCCGTAACAACGAGCAGTACTTC.

This clonotype was detected many times. In DNA, the CDR3 is TGCGCCAGCAGCTTGGCGAGTAAGACCTACGAGCAGTACTTC. Amino acid sequence: CASSLASKTYEQYF. This sequence joins TRBV5-1 and TRBJ2-7; the D is unclear. Germline V gene data show CDR1 as SGHRS and CDR2 as YFSETQ. V was clipped by 0 bases and J by 2 bases, with 9 bases between them. The CDR3 sequence is 14 residues long.

This clonotype was counted between two and nine times. V is TRBV7-8 and J is TRBJ2-2; TRBD1 agrees at 8 bases. The germline gives CDR1 SGHVS, CDR2 FQNEAQ. The J segment lost 1 base and the V segment lost 7 bases, leaving 5 bases of the junction unmatched. The CDR3 is made up of 15 amino acids. The CDR3 DNA is TGTGCCAGCACCCGACAGGGGCTGAACACCGGGGAGCTGTTTTTT. This translates into CASTRQGLNTGELFF.

J is TRBJ2-7 and V is TRBV7-6; 8 bases fit TRBD1. V trimming: 5 bases; J trimming: 3 bases; junction bases outside the gene matches: 6. The CDR3 sequence is 14 residues long. Per the germline V gene, CDR1 is SGHVS and CDR2 is FNYEAQ. CDR3 DNA: TGTGCCAGCAGCCCGGGACAGGACCTCTACGAGCAGTACTTC. It yields the protein CASSPGQDLYEQYF.

This clonotype was seen more than once but under ten times. The V and J genes are TRBV29-1 and TRBJ1-2; TRBD1 is a possible D gene (6 bases). This CDR3 is built from 12 residues. Germline CDR1 is SQVTM and CDR2 is ANQGSEA. V was clipped by 2 bases and J by 6 bases, with 10 bases between them. CDR3 bases: TGCAGCGTTGAAACAGGGAGGGATGGCTACACCTTC. Translating gives CSVETGRDGYTF.

Ten or more counts support this clonotype. The chain combines TRBV6-6 with TRBJ2-2, with 9 bases that match TRBD2. Germline V gene data show CDR1 as MNHNY and CDR2 as SVGAGI (reference sequence). The CDR3 is 13 amino acids. Unmatched junction bases numbered 1, after V lost 10 bases and J lost 1 base. CDR3 nucleotide sequence: TGTGCCATTAGCGGGAGGAACACCGGGGAGCTGTTTTTT. Residues: CAISGRNTGELFF.